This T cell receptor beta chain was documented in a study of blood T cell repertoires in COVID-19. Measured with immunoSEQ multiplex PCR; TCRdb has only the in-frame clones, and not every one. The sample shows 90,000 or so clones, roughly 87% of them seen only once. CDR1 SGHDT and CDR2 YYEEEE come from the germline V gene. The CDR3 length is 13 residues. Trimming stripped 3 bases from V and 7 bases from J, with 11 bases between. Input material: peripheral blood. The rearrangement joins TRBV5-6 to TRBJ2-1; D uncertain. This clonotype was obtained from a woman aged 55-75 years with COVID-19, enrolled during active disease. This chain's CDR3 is CASSSDPRNEQFF. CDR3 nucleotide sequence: TGTGCCAGCAGCTCCGACCCTAGGAATGAGCAGTTCTTC.